In this sample, the clone carrying this TCR beta chain turned up many times. As yet, its antigen is unknown. These data originate in a study of T cells in Graves' hyperthyroidism and ophthalmopathy. Study-wide findings and caveats: The model's output predicted ophthalmopathy at a median of about 6.5 months prior to onset. From stable hyperthyroidism, ophthalmopathy was set apart by a 13 V-J model.

RNA transcripts were the template for amplifying TCR beta CDR3 regions. Using the HTBI primer set, a first-round RT-PCR was run on the TCR CDR3. TCRdb re-called the multiplex PCR reads with MiXCR, one entry per CDR3 protein. Of hundreds of thousands of distinct CDR3 sequences in the sample, approximately 14% were seen once. The sample taken for sequencing was blood. This clonotype originated in a woman between 18 and 29 years old with Graves' hyperthyroidism.

The CDR3 coding sequence is TGTGCCAGCAGCTTCGAGGACACCTATGGCTACACCTTC. Its protein product is CASSFEDTYGYTF. The chain joins TRBV11-2 to TRBJ1-2; the D gene is possibly TRBD1 (5 bases). Looked up from germline, CDR1 is SGHAT and CDR2 is FQNNGV. V lost 3 bases, J lost 4 bases, and 9 bases lay in between. The CDR3 is made up of 13 amino acids. Variable domain in full (rest from reference TRBV11-2 and TRBJ1-2): EAGVAQSPRYKIIEKRQSVAFWCNPISGHATLYWYQQILGQGPKLLIQFQNNGVVDDSQLPKDRFSAERLKGVDSTLKIQPAKLEDSAVYLCASSFEDTYGYTFGSGTRLTVV.